This T cell receptor beta chain stems from a study of T cell responses to AZD1222 COVID-19 vaccine. General study points: Vaccination with two AZD1222 doses was followed by a rise in Spike-specific TCR breadth and depth. There were mostly white British donors and more females than males, and clonal diversity was possibly underestimated.

For this clone: Its antigen is still unknown.

Generated by immunoSEQ multiplex PCR, the TCRdb table keeps only in-frame clones and is missing some. The table includes around 140,000 clones, about 90% detected once. The V and J ends lost 5 bases and 2 bases respectively, with 15 bases between them. The length of the CDR3 is 15 residues. The germline V gene encodes CDR1 MNHEY and CDR2 SVGEGT. The sample here was peripheral blood, taken 28 days after the second AZD1222 dose. The TCR comes from an adult who received the AZD1222 COVID-19 vaccine. This sequence joins TRBV6-2 or TRBV6-3 and TRBJ2-5; D not certain. The chain's CDR3 is CASSTTPDEQETQYF. Here the CDR3 DNA reads TGTGCCAGCAGTACGACCCCCGACGAACAAGAGACCCAGTACTTC.